This is a list of T cell receptor beta chains from one sample in a study of neoadjuvant anti-PD-1 for oral cavity cancer. Libraries were prepared by immunoSEQ multiplex PCR; TCRdb keeps only in-frame clonotypes and omits some of them. The sample has over 14,000 clones, approximately 80% seen once; the top ten hold 2.9%. The material sequenced was PBMCs, taken before nivolumab (anti-PD-1) treatment. The receptors here all came from a person between 35 and 79 years old with oral cavity squamous cell carcinoma. Each CDR3 is given with its conserved first and last residue. A D gene is named only where the DNA matches it firmly. Expanded clones are given a class, and other clones once, few, many or no size at all.

v_gene: TRBV7-9
abundance: .
j_gene: TRBJ2-7
d_gene: .
CDR3nt: TGTGCCAGCAGCTTCTCTGTATACGAGCAGTACTTC
CDR3aa: CASSFSVYEQYF

v_gene: TRBV14
abundance: .
j_gene: TRBJ2-3
d_gene: TRBD1
CDR3nt: TGTGCCAGCAGCCCCACAGGGGCGGTGACAGATACGCAGTATTTT
CDR3aa: CASSPTGAVTDTQYF

v_gene: TRBV4-1
abundance: .
j_gene: TRBJ1-1
d_gene: .
CDR3nt: TGCGCCAGCAGGGGGGGACACACGAACACTGAAGCTTTCTTT
CDR3aa: CASRGGHTNTEAFF

v_gene: TRBV6-5
abundance: .
j_gene: TRBJ2-1
d_gene: TRBD1
CDR3nt: TGTGCCAGCAGACCGGGACAGGGGCTGTACAATGAGCAGTTCTTC
CDR3aa: CASRPGQGLYNEQFF

v_gene: TRBV6-1
abundance: .
j_gene: TRBJ1-2
d_gene: .
CDR3nt: TGTGCCAGCAGACCCCAGGAGGGATTTACAGACGGCTACACCTTC
CDR3aa: CASRPQEGFTDGYTF

v_gene: TRBV7-6
abundance: few
j_gene: TRBJ2-2
d_gene: TRBD1
CDR3nt: TGTGCCAGCAGTCTTACCGGGACAGGGGGCACCGGGGAGCTGTTTTTT
CDR3aa: CASSLTGTGGTGELFF

v_gene: TRBV9
abundance: once
j_gene: TRBJ2-5
d_gene: .
CDR3nt: TGTGCCAGCAGCTTCACCGGGACGGGTCATGAGACCCAGTACTTC
CDR3aa: CASSFTGTGHETQYF

v_gene: TRBV6-6
abundance: .
j_gene: TRBJ2-7
d_gene: .
CDR3nt: TGTGCCAGCCGGGCCTCCTACGAGCAGTACTTC
CDR3aa: CASRASYEQYF

v_gene: TRBV4-1
abundance: few
j_gene: TRBJ2-7
d_gene: TRBD2
CDR3nt: TGCGCCAGCAGCCAAGTCACACTAGCGGGGACCCGCGAGCAGTACTTC
CDR3aa: CASSQVTLAGTREQYF

v_gene: TRBV19
abundance: .
j_gene: TRBJ1-5
d_gene: .
CDR3nt: TGTGCCAGTAGTATAGATCTAAGATGGAATCAGCCCCAGCATTTT
CDR3aa: CASSIDLRWNQPQHF

v_gene: TRBV5-5
abundance: .
j_gene: TRBJ2-3
d_gene: .
CDR3nt: TGTGCCAGCAGCGGGACGACAGATACGCAGTATTTT
CDR3aa: CASSGTTDTQYF

v_gene: TRBV6-1
abundance: .
j_gene: TRBJ1-5
d_gene: TRBD1
CDR3nt: TGTGCCAGCAGCCGGAGACAGGGAGGCAATCAGCCCCAGCATTTT
CDR3aa: CASSRRQGGNQPQHF

v_gene: TRBV28
abundance: once
j_gene: TRBJ2-7
d_gene: .
CDR3nt: TGTGCCAGCAGTTCCTTAGCTTGGACATACGAGCAGTACTTC
CDR3aa: CASSSLAWTYEQYF

v_gene: TRBV27
abundance: once
j_gene: TRBJ2-7
d_gene: .
CDR3nt: TGTGCCAGCAGTTTGAAGGCAGTGACCTCCTACGAGCAGTACTTC
CDR3aa: CASSLKAVTSYEQYF

v_gene: TRBV28
abundance: .
j_gene: TRBJ2-1
d_gene: .
CDR3nt: TGTGCCAGCAGTTTATCGACGGGTGAGCAGTTCTTC
CDR3aa: CASSLSTGEQFF

v_gene: TRBV5-4
abundance: .
j_gene: TRBJ2-2
d_gene: TRBD2
CDR3nt: TGTGCCAGCAGCTTGGTGTCTAGCGGGAGAACCGGGGAGCTGTTTTTT
CDR3aa: CASSLVSSGRTGELFF